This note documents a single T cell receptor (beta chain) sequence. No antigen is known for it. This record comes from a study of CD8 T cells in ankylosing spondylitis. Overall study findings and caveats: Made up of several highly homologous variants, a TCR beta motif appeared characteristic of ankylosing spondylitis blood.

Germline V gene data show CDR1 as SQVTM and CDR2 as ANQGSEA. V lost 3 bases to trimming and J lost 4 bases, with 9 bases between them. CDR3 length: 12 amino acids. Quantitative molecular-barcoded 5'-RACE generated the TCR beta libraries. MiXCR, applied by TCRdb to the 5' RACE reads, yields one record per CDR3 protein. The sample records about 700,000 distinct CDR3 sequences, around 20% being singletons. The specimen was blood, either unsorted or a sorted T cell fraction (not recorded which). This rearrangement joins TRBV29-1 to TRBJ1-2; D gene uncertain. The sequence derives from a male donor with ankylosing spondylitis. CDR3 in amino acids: CSVEDGSYGYTF. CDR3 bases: TGCAGCGTTGAGGATGGGAGCTATGGCTACACCTTC.